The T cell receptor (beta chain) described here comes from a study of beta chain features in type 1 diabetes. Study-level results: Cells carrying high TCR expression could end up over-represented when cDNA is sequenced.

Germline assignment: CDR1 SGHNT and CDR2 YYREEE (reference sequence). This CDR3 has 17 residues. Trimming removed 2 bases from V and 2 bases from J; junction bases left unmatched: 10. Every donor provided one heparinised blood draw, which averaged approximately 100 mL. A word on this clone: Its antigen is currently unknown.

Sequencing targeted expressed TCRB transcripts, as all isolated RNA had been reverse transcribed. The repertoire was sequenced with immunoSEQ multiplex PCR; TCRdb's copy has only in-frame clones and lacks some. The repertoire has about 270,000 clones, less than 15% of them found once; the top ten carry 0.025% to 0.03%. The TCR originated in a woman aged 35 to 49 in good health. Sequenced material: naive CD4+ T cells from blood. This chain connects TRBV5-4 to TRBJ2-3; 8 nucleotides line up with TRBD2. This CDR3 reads CASSFGGGRPNTDTQYF. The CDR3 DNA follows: TGTGCCAGCAGCTTCGGCGGGGGGCGTCCTAACACAGATACGCAGTATTTT.